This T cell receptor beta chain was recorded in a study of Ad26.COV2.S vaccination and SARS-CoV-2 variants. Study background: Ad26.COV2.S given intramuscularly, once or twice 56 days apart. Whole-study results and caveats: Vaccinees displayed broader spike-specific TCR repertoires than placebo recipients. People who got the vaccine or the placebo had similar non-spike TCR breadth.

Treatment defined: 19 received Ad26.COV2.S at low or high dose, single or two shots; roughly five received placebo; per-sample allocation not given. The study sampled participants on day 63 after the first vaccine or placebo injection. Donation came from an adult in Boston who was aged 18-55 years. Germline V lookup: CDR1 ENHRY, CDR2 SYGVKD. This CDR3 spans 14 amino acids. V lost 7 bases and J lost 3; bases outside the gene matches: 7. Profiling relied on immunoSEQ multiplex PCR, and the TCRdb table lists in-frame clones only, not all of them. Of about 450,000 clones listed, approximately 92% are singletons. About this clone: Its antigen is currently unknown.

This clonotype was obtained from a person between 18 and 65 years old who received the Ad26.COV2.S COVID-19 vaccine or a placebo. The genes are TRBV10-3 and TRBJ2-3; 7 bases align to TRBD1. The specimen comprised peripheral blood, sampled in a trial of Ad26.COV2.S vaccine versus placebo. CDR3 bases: TGTGCCATCAATGGGGACAGTCAGACAGATACGCAGTATTTT. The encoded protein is CAINGDSQTDTQYF.